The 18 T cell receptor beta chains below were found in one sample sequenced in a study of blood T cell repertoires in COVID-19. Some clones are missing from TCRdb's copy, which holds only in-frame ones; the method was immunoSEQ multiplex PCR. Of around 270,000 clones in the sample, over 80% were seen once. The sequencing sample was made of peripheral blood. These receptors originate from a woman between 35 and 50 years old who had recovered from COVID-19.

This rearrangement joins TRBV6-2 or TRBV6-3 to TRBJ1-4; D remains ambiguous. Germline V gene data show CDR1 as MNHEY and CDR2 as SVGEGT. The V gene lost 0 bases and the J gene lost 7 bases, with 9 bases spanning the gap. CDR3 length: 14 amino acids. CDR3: CASSYSVGGEKLFF. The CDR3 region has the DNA TGTGCCAGCAGTTACTCGGTGGGAGGTGAAAAACTGTTTTTT.

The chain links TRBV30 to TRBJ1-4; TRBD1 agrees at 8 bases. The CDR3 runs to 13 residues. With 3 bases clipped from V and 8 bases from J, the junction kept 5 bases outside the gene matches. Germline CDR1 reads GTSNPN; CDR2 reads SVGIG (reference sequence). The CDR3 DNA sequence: TGTGCCTGGAGCCAGGGGGCGCACGAAAAACTGTTTTTT. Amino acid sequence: CAWSQGAHEKLFF.

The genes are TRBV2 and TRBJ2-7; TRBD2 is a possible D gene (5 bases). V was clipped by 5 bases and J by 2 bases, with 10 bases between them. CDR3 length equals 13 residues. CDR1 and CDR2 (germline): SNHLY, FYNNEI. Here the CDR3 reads CASSPTEAYEQYF. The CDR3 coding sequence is TGTGCCAGCAGTCCGACGGAGGCCTACGAGCAGTACTTC.

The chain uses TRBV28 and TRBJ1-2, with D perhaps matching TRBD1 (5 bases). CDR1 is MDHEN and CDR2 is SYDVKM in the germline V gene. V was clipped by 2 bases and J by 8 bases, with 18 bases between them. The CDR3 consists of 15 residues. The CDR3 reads CASSLSAAGRLGYTF. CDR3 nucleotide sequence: TGTGCCAGCAGTTTAAGTGCGGCAGGGCGTTTGGGCTACACCTTC.

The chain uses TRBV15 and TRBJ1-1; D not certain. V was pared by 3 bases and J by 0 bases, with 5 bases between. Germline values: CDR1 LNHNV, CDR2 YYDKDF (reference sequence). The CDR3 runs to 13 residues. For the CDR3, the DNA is TGTGCCACCAGCAGCTTCCTGAACACTGAAGCTTTCTTT. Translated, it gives CATSSFLNTEAFF.

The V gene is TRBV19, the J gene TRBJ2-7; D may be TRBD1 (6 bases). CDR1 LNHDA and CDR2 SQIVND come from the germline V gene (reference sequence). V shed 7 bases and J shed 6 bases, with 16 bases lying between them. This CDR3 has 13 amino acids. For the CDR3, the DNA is TGTGCCAGTACAGAACAGGGTTGGGGCGAGCAGTACTTC. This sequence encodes CASTEQGWGEQYF.

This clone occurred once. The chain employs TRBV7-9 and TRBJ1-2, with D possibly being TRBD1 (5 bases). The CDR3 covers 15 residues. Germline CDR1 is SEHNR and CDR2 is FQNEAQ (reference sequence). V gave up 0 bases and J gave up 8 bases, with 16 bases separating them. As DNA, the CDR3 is TGTGCCAGCAGCTTAGCGGGGTCATCACAGGCCGGCTACACCTTC. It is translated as CASSLAGSSQAGYTF.

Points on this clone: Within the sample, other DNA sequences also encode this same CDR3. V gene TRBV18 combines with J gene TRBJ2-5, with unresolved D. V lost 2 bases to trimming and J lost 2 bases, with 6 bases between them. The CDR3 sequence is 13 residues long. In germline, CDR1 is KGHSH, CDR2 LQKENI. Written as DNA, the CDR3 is TGTGCCAGCTCACCAGGGCAGCAAGAGACCCAGTACTTC. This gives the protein CASSPGQQETQYF.

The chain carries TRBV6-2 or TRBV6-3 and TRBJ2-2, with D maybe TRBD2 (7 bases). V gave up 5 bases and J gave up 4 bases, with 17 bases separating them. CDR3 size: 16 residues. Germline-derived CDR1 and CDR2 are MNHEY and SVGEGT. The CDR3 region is CASSDLRGRGTGELFF. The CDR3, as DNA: TGTGCCAGCAGTGACCTGCGGGGGCGTGGCACCGGGGAGCTGTTTTTT.

The CDR3 DNA follows: TGTGCCAGCAGCCCCAATACAGGGGGACGCAACTATGGCTACACCTTC. It codes for CASSPNTGGRNYGYTF. This chain joins TRBV4-2 and TRBJ1-2; 8 bases map to TRBD1. V shed 4 bases and J 2 bases; nucleotides not matched to a gene: 9. Germline V gives CDR1 LGHNA, CDR2 YNFKEQ. CDR3 length: 16 residues.

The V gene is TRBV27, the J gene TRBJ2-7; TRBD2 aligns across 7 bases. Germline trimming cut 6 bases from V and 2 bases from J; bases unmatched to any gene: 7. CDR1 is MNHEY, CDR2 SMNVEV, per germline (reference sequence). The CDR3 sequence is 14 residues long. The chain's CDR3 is CASSLAGSPYEQYF. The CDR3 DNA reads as TGTGCCAGCAGCTTAGCGGGTTCTCCCTACGAGCAGTACTTC.

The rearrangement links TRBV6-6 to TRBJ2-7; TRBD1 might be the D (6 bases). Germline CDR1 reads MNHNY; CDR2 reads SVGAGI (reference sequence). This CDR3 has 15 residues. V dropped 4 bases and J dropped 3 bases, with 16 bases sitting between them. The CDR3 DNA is TGTGCCAGCAGTTCTTCAACAGGGTCCAACTACGAGCAGTACTTC. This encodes CASSSSTGSNYEQYF.

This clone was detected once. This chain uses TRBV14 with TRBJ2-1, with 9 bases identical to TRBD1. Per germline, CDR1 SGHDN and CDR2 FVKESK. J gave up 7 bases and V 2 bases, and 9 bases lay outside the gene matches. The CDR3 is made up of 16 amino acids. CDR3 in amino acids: CASSQIQGAPLNEQFF. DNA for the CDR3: TGTGCCAGCAGCCAAATACAGGGGGCGCCCCTTAATGAGCAGTTCTTC.

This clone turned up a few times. The CDR3 DNA sequence: TGTGCCAGCAGTACGGGACAGGGCACAGATACGCAGTATTTT. It codes for CASSTGQGTDTQYF. J is TRBJ2-3 and V is TRBV6-5; 8 positions match TRBD1. Germline assignment: CDR1 MNHEY and CDR2 SVGAGI. CDR3 length: 14 amino acids. The V gene end was trimmed by 5 bases and the J gene end by 1 base; junction bases not matched to a gene: 2.

For the CDR3, the DNA is TGTGCCACCAGCAGACTAGCGGGGGTAACAGATACGCAGTATTTT. It yields the protein CATSRLAGVTDTQYF. The J gene is TRBJ2-3, the V gene TRBV15, with 10 bases that match TRBD2. Germline CDR1 reads LNHNV; CDR2 reads YYDKDF (reference sequence). There are 15 residues in the CDR3. The ends lost 2 bases at V and 3 bases at J; junction bases unmatched: 2.

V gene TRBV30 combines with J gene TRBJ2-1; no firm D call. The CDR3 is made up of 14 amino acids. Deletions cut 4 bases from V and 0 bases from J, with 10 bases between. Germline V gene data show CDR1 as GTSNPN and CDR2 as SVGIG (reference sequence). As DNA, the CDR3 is TGTGCCTGGAAGGCCTCGGGCTCCTACAATGAGCAGTTCTTC. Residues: CAWKASGSYNEQFF.

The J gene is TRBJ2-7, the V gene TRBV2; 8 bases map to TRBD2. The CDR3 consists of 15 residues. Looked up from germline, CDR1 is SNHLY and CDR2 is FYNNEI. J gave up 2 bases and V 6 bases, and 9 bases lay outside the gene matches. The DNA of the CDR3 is TGTGCCAGCAGGCGACAGCGGGGGCCCGCCTACGAGCAGTACTTC. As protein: CASRRQRGPAYEQYF.

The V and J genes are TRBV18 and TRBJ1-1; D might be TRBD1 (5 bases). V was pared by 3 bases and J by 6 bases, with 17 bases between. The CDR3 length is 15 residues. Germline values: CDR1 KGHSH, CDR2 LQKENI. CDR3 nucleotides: TGTGCCAGCTCACCTAGGGAGGGGATCGACCCTGAAGCTTTCTTT. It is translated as CASSPREGIDPEAFF.